This TCR beta chain was sequenced for a study of beta chain features in type 1 diabetes listed by TCRdb under 2018. For context, the study as a whole: Patients and healthy donors did not differ in mean age, gender distribution, total cell number or subset yield. A total of roughly 100 million sorted cells were examined across all samples, and the number of cells per subset was strongly correlated with RNA yield. The study compared the TCRB repertoires of sorted circulating CD4+ T cell subsets in recently diagnosed type 1 diabetes patients with those in matched healthy donors. Naive and central memory subsets were obtained from all 28 donors, but regulatory and stem cell-like memory subsets were isolated from only 8 patients and roughly 8 healthy donors.

Overall results and qualifications from the work: Because small numbers of individuals were included in the HLA sub-analyses, any influence of HLA type on TCRB rearrangement was left unresolved. Naive, central memory and regulatory TCRB repertoires appeared to be more similar among patients than among healthy donors. Shorter templates might have been favored by PCR, but patient and control samples were amplified and corrected together, so both groups would have been affected equally by any skew. Because cDNA rather than genomic DNA was sequenced, highly expressing activated cells could have been over-represented, although no difference in activation and CD3 levels was found between groups. At VDJ recombination sites, patients with type 1 diabetes made fewer insertions and deleted more nucleotides, a pattern implying thymic rearrangement abnormalities. A moderate but significant shortening of TCRB CDR3 length was observed in type 1 diabetes patients in all four CD4+ subsets.

The germline V gene provides CDR1 KGHSH and CDR2 LQKENI. Here V drops 0 bases and J drops 3 bases, and the junction holds 7 bases not matched to any gene. Inclusive of the bounding cysteine and phenylalanine, the CDR3 is 17 residues long. Only the CDR3 region is kept as DNA, spanning 51 bases read in frame from base 1. This clone came up a few times. No cognate antigen has been identified for it. Per-base qualities were not stored, and no clone one base away is much larger. All of the isolated RNA was reverse transcribed with the High Capacity cDNA Reverse Transcription Kit, so expressed TCRB transcripts were sequenced. Naive, central memory and regulatory T cell samples underwent deep immunoSEQ sequencing, averaging about 3.57 million total reads per sample. After sorted cells were lysed in RLT buffer, RNA was extracted with DNase-treated RNeasy Micro or Mini kits, with the choice depending on cell number. Each cell subset was processed on its own to prevent cross-contamination, while patient and healthy donor samples were processed together. The immunoSEQ multiplex PCR was used to amplify TCRB sequences from cDNA, yielding 87-bp fragments that span the CDR3 region. Sequencing of the amplicons was performed on the Illumina HiSeq platform. Processing in the source paper ran as follows. Synthetic template baselines were used to correct PCR bias computationally, reads within Hamming distance 2 were collapsed, and singletons that could not be merged were discarded. Reads were aligned against IMGT to assign V, D and J genes, CDR3 length and insertions or deletions at six rearrangement sites. Within each subset, clonotype counts were normalized to the number of sorted cells before true diversity and Gini coefficients were calculated with the tcR R package. The overlap coefficient, calculated on TCRB nucleotide sequences, was used to quantify repertoire sharing. Out-of-frame TCRB sequences from naive cells were analyzed to stand in for the pre-selection repertoire. What TCRdb holds here is the immuneACCESS table cut down to in-frame rearrangements. Part of the clones is not present; checked against another copy, under half of the missing clones reflect an unresolved V gene, and the others are unexplained. Clone size and V and J calls were adopted from that table, with D and trimming inferred from the DNA. The sample table records a few hundred thousand clones; about 15% of these occur just once. The top ten constitute more than 0.015% of the sample.

A single peripheral blood draw of around 100 mL on average was collected from each donor into heparinised tubes. A BD FACSAria II was used to sort naive, central memory, regulatory and stem cell-like memory CD4+ T cells with a panel that included CD45RO, CCR7, CD25, CD127, CD95 and CD27. Every sorted population had a purity above 95%. Right away, PBMCs were isolated by Lymphoprep density gradient centrifugation and were stained directly, with no culture step. To minimize batch effects, samples were stained and sorted in pairs, one healthy donor with one patient per experiment. This receptor was taken from a man younger than 30 with type 1 diabetes. The V gene is TRBV18 and the J gene is TRBJ2-3; 9 bases in between match TRBD2. Sequencing input: naive CD4+ T cells from blood. Sample cell subset or site, as interpreted from the label and publication: true naive CD4+ T cells. Here is the DNA: TGTGCCAGCTCACCACCGACGTGGCGGGAGGGGACAGATACGCAGTATTTT. This codes for CASSPPTWREGTDTQYF.